What follows is one T cell receptor (beta chain) and its context. This record belongs to a study of patients and donors after allogeneic stem cell transplantation. V lost 1 base to trimming and J lost 7 bases, with 13 bases between them. Germline V lookup: CDR1 SGHTA, CDR2 FQGNSA. CDR3 length: 14 residues. MiXCR, applied by TCRdb to the RT-PCR reads, yields one record per CDR3 protein. This table holds 200,000 to 250,000 distinct CDR3 sequences, approximately 14% found once. The origin of this receptor is a human donor who was either an allogeneic HSCT recipient or a stem cell or donor lymphocyte infusion donor (not recorded which). It is not recorded whose cells these are; they may come from a transplant donor. Sequenced: blood, either unsorted or a sorted T cell fraction (not recorded which). This chain links TRBV7-2 with TRBJ1-1; D is uncertain. In DNA form, the CDR3 reads TGTGCCAGCAGCTTAGATAGGCAGGCTGGTGAAGCTTTCTTT. Translated, it gives CASSLDRQAGEAFF.